A selection of T cell receptor beta chains follows, all from one sample in a study of blood T cell repertoires in COVID-19. Data came from immunoSEQ multiplex PCR; TCRdb stores just in-frame clones and leaves some out. The sample has some 30,000 clones, approximately 91% seen once; the top ten hold roughly an eighth. Sample: peripheral blood. The receptors here all came from a human donor with active COVID-19. The donor label of this sample is uncertain. Both conserved end residues are part of each CDR3. A D gene is named only where the DNA matches it firmly. Some rows have no size entry. The others give once, few or many, or a class for an expanded clone.

len	d_gene	v_gene	abundance	j_gene	CDR3aa	CDR3nt
13	.	TRBV12-3/TRBV12-4	.	TRBJ1-2	CASSWTASYGYTF	TGTGCCAGCAGTTGGACAGCTAGCTATGGCTACACCTTC
12	.	TRBV7-3	once	TRBJ1-6	CASSLPSSPLHF	TGTGCCAGCAGCTTACCATCTTCACCCCTCCACTTT
14	TRBD2	TRBV27	.	TRBJ2-7	CASSLRGDTYEQYF	TGTGCCAGCAGTTTACGGGGGGATACCTACGAGCAGTACTTC
15	.	TRBV7-2	.	TRBJ2-1	CASSLGTTRNNEQFF	TGTGCCAGCAGCTTAGGGACAACTCGGAACAATGAGCAGTTCTTC
13	.	TRBV7-2	.	TRBJ1-1	CASSFVGVAEAFF	TGTGCCAGCAGCTTTGTCGGTGTCGCTGAAGCTTTCTTT
13	.	TRBV10-3	.	TRBJ2-4	CAIRGGPRNIQYF	TGTGCCATCAGGGGGGGGCCTCGAAACATTCAGTACTTC
13	.	TRBV10-3	.	TRBJ1-2	CAISVTGEYGYTF	TGTGCCATCAGTGTAACAGGAGAATATGGCTACACCTTC
15	TRBD1	TRBV5-4	few	TRBJ2-7	CASSLPGTGGREQYF	TGTGCCAGCAGCTTACCCGGGACAGGGGGACGGGAGCAGTACTTC
12	.	TRBV19	.	TRBJ2-3	CASSIVPSAQYF	TGTGCCAGTAGTATTGTTCCCTCGGCGCAGTATTTT
14	.	TRBV6-2/TRBV6-3	.	TRBJ2-2	CASSRDLNTGELFF	TGTGCCAGCAGTCGCGACTTGAACACCGGGGAGCTGTTTTTT
16	.	TRBV5-8	.	TRBJ1-1	CASSLGRRLMNTEAFF	TGTGCCAGCAGCTTGGGCAGGCGTTTAATGAACACTGAAGCTTTCTTT
13	TRBD2	TRBV2	.	TRBJ2-7	CASRGTSDYEQYF	TGTGCCAGCAGGGGGACTAGTGACTACGAGCAGTACTTC
14	.	TRBV10-3	.	TRBJ1-5	CAISLSGGDQPQHF	TGTGCCATCAGTCTCTCAGGCGGGGATCAGCCCCAGCATTTT
13	.	TRBV7-2	.	TRBJ1-6	CASSHPGNSPLHF	TGTGCCAGCAGCCATCCAGGGAATTCACCCCTCCACTTT
15	TRBD2	TRBV6-5	.	TRBJ2-3	CASSSGTSGTDTQYF	TGTGCCAGCAGTTCCGGGACTAGCGGCACAGATACGCAGTATTTT
15	TRBD2	TRBV15	.	TRBJ2-5	CATSRERLAQETQYF	TGTGCCACCAGCAGGGAAAGACTAGCCCAAGAGACCCAGTACTTC
11	.	TRBV5-4	once	TRBJ2-7	CASSLGDEQYF	TGTGCCAGCAGCTTGGGCGACGAGCAGTACTTC
18	TRBD1	TRBV5-1	.	TRBJ1-2	CASSKAGTGRNRDYGYTF	TGCGCCAGCAGCAAAGCCGGGACAGGGAGAAATCGCGACTATGGCTACACCTTC
16	TRBD2	TRBV11-2	.	TRBJ2-1	CASKERGDSSYNEQFF	TGTGCCAGCAAAGAGCGGGGAGACAGCTCCTACAATGAGCAGTTCTTC